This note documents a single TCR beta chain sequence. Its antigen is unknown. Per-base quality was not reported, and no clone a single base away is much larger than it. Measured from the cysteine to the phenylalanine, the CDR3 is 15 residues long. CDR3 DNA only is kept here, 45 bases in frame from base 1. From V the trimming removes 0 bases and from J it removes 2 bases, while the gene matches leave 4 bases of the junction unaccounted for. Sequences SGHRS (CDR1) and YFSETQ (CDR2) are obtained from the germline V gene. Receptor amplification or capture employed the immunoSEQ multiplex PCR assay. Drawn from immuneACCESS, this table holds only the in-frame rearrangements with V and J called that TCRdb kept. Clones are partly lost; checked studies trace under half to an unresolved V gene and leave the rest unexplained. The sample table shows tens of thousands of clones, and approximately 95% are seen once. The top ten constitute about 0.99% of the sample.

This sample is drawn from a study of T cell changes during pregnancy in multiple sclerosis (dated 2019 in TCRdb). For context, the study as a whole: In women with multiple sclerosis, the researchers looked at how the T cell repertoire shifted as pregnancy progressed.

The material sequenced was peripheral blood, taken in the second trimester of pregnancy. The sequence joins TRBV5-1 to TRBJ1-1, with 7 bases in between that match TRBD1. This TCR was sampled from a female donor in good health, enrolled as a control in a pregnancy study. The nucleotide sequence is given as TGCGCCAGCAGCTTGGGAGACAGGGATAACACTGAAGCTTTCTTT. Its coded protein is CASSLGDRDNTEAFF.